Here is one T cell receptor (beta chain) with its context. The specificity of this receptor is unknown. Base-call qualities are not available, and no considerably larger clone is one nucleotide away. Read against the paper, the sample's time point label means: about 28 days (+/-7) after the second vaccine dose. AZD1222 recipients with second doses at about 4 weeks or about 12 weeks were pooled, because spike-specific TCR depth and breadth did not differ between schedules. The vaccinee samples were drawn from two UK trials, COV001 and COV002, one of which was a single-blind randomized controlled phase 2/3 trial testing AZD1222 (ChAdOx1 nCoV-19) in healthy adults. For TCRbeta chain sequencing, PBMC samples from trial participants were taken at day 0 and at day 28 after the second dose. CDR1 LNHDA and CDR2 SQIVND are derived from the germline V gene (reference sequence). V drops 5 bases and J drops 2 bases, leaving 13 bases in between. Including cysteine and phenylalanine, the CDR3 has 14 amino acids. CDR3 DNA only is kept here, 42 bases in frame from base 1.

The CDR3 regions of human TCRbeta chains were analyzed by immunosequencing. Per the source publication's procedure: TCRs in the repertoires were matched against a reference library of SARS-CoV-2-specific TCRs that had been generated with the MIRA antigen-specificity platform. Breadth meant the fraction of unique TCRs that were SARS-CoV-2-associated, whereas depth meant the fraction of total T cells that were SARS-CoV-2-associated. Each spike-specific TCR was assigned to its reactive spike region and to a CD4 or CD8 class using the MIRA data. Log10-transformed breadth and depth values were compared by one-way ANOVA with Sidak's multiple comparisons tests. TCRdb stores this immuneACCESS table with in-frame sequences only. Part of the clones is absent; in the studies checked, under half of the shortfall reflects unresolved V genes, and no reason is known for the rest. Clone size and the V and J calls come from that table; the DNA yielded D and trimming. Within this sample are more than 90,000 clones, with about 90% of them counted one time only. The ten top clones hold roughly 10% of the sample.

The sample originates from a study of T cell responses to AZD1222 COVID-19 vaccine (dated by TCRdb to about 2021). For the study in its entirety: A total of just over 230 trial participants underwent TCR sequencing, of whom 207 received two doses of AZD1222 and some 26 received two doses of the MenACWY control vaccine. Trial participants were enrolled by age into 18-55, 56-69 and 70-plus year subgroups, with roughly 150, 30 and 60 TCR-sequenced participants respectively.

Paper-wide results and their limitations: The vaccine-associated CD4 TCRs covered the entire spike protein, and the dominant responses fell in regions 160-218 and 743-854. After two AZD1222 doses, both the breadth and the depth of spike-specific TCRs were significantly higher than at day 0 and than in MenACWY recipients. Epitopes outside the regions mutated in the B.1.351 and B.1.1.7 variants were reportedly recognized by nearly half of the unique spike-specific TCRs. Because no samples from the day 14 peak response were available, repertoires could be characterized only after the peak T cell response. In the small 56-69-year group, the increase in depth fell short of significance, most likely because of low power. Only six or seven AZD1222 recipients were SARS-CoV-2 seropositive at baseline, limiting conclusions about previously exposed vaccinees. Participants were mostly white British, with more females than males. The authors suggested clonal diversity may have been underestimated.

The receptor's source is an adult who received the AZD1222 COVID-19 vaccine. Recombination linked TRBV19 to TRBJ2-7, with a tentative D gene TRBD1 over 6 matching bases. Sequenced material: peripheral blood, taken 28 days after the second AZD1222 dose. The nucleotide sequence is TGTGCCAGTAGTTTTCCCGGGACAACCTACGAGCAGTACTTC. Translated, it gives CASSFPGTTYEQYF.